This entry concerns a single T cell receptor beta chain. Both 60 Vbeta primers and 13 Jbeta primers went into the PCR. Data came from immunoSEQ multiplex PCR; TCRdb stores just in-frame clones and leaves some out. The profile covers some 240,000 clones, with approximately 82% appearing a single time and around 4% taken by the ten largest. The data were obtained in a study of cytomegalovirus exposure and HLA in healthy donors. This CDR3 has 14 residues. Trimming cost V 1 base and J 2 bases; bases outside gene matches: 1. The V gene's germline CDR1 is MNHEY and CDR2 SMNVEV (reference sequence). The clonotype was recovered from a male donor in good health and CMV-seronegative. The chain joins TRBV27 to TRBJ2-7; 8 nucleotides match TRBD2. Sequencing used PBMCs. This chain's CDR3 is CASSLLAGTYEQYF. CDR3 coding DNA: TGTGCCAGCAGTTTATTAGCGGGGACCTACGAGCAGTACTTC.